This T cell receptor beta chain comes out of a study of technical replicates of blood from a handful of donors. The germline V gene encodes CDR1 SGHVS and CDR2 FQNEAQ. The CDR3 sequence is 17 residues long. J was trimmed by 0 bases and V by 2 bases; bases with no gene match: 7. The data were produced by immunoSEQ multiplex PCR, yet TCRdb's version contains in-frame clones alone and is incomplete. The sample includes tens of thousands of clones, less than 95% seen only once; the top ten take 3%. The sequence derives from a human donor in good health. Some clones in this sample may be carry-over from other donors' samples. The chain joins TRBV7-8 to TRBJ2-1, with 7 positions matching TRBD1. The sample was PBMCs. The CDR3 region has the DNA TGTGCCAGCAGCTTAATTCTGACAGGGAGCTCCTACAATGAGCAGTTCTTC. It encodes CASSLILTGSSYNEQFF.